The T cell receptor (beta chain) under discussion was sequenced for a study of blood T cell repertoires in COVID-19. Germline CDR1 and CDR2: KGHDR and SFDVKD. CDR3 length: 16 residues. V was clipped by 5 bases and J by 8 bases; unmatched bases: 9. TCRdb's table, derived via immunoSEQ multiplex PCR, lists solely in-frame clones and lacks some. The sample contains 250,000 to 350,000 clones, 84% of which appear only once. This clone has only a few counts. This rearrangement joins TRBV24-1 to TRBJ2-1; 12 nucleotides match TRBD1. This TCR was recovered from a human donor with COVID-19, enrolled during active disease. The donor label of this sample is uncertain. The material sequenced was peripheral blood. CDR3 region: CATSGAGQGAGDEQFF. The CDR3 region has the DNA TGTGCCACCAGTGGGGCGGGACAGGGGGCCGGCGATGAGCAGTTCTTC.